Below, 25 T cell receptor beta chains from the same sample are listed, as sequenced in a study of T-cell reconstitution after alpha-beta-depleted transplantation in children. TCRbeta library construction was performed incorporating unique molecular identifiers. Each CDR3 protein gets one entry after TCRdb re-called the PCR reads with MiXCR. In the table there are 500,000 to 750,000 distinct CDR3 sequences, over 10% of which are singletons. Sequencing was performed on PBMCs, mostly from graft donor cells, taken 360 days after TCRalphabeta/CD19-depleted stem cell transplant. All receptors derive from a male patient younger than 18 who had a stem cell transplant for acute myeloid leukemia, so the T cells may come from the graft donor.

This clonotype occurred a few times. CDR3 DNA sequence: TGTGCCAGCAGCTTAGGCTATCCAAGCACAGATACGCAGTATTTT. Its translation: CASSLGYPSTDTQYF. The rearrangement uses TRBV11-2 and TRBJ2-3, with D unclear. CDR3 size: 15 residues. V shed 1 base and J shed 0 bases, with 8 bases lying between them. CDR1 SGHAT and CDR2 FQNNGV come from the germline V gene. Looking up the rest from reference TRBV11-2 and TRBJ2-3 gives the full variable domain: EAGVAQSPRYKIIEKRQSVAFWCNPISGHATLYWYQQILGQGPKLLIQFQNNGVVDDSQLPKDRFSAERLKGVDSTLKIQPAKLEDSAVYLCASSLGYPSTDTQYFGPGTRLTVL.

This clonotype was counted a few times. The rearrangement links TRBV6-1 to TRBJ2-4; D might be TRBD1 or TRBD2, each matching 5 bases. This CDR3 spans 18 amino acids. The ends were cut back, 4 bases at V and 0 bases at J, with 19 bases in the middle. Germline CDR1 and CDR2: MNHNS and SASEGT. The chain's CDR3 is CASSGVLRGGLAKNIQYF. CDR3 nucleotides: TGTGCCAGCAGTGGGGTCCTTCGGGGCGGCCTAGCCAAAAACATTCAGTACTTC.

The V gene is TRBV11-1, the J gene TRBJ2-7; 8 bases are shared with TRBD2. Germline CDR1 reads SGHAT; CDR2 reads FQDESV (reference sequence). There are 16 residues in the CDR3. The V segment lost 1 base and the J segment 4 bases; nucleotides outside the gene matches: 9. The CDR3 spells CASSLGWASGGYEQYF. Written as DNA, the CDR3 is TGTGCCAGCAGCTTAGGATGGGCCAGCGGGGGTTACGAGCAGTACTTC.

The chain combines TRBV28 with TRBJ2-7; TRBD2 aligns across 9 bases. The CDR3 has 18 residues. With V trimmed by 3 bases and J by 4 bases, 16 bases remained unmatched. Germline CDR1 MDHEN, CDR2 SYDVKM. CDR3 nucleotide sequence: TGTGCCAGCAGTTTCCCCCTTAGACGCGGGAGGGCCCCTTACGAGCAGTACTTC. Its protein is CASSFPLRRGRAPYEQYF. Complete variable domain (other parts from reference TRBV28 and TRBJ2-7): DVKVTQSSRYLVKRTGEKVFLECVQDMDHENMFWYRQDPGLGLRLIYFSYDVKMKEKGDIPEGYSVSREKKERFSLILESASTNQTSMYLCASSFPLRRGRAPYEQYFGPGTRLTVT.

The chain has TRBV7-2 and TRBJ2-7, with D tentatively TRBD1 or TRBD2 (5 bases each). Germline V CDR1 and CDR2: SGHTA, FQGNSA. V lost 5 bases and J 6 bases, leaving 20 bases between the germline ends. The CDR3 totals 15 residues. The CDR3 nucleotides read TGTGCCAGCAGCCGCAGCTGGGGGTCTCCCTTCGAGCAGTACTTC. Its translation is CASSRSWGSPFEQYF.

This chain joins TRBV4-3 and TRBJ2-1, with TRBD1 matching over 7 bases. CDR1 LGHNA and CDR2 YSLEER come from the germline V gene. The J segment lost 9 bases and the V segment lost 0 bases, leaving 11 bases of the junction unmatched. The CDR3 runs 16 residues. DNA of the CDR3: TGCGCCAGCAGCCAAGATGGGCCAGGGGGTGGGGGTGAGCAGTTCTTC. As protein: CASSQDGPGGGGEQFF.

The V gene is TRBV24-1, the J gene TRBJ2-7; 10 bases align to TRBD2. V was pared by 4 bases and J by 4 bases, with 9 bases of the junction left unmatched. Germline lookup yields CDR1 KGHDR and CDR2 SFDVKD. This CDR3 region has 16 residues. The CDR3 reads CATSDHTSGKAYEQYF. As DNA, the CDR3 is TGTGCCACCAGTGACCATACTAGCGGGAAGGCGTACGAGCAGTACTTC.

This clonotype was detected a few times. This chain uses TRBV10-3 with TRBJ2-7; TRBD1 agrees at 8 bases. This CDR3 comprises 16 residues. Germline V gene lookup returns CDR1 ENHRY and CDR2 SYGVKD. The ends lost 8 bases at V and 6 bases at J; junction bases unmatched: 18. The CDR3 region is CAISWTGSISLGEQYF. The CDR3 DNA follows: TGTGCCATCTCCTGGACAGGGTCCATTTCCCTAGGCGAGCAGTACTTC.

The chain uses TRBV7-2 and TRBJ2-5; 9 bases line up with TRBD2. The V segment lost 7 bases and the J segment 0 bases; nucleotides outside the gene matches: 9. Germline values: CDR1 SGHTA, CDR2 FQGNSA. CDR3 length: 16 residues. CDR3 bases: TGTGCCAGCAATGGCGGGAGGGATAATCACCAAGAGACCCAGTACTTC. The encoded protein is CASNGGRDNHQETQYF.

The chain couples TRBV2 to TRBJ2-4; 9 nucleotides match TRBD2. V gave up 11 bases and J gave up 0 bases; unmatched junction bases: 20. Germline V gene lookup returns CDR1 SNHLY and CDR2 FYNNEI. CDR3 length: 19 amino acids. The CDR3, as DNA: TGTGCCCTCTGTAATGCAGTGGGGCGACTAGCGGCAGCCAAAAACATTCAGTACTTC. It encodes CALCNAVGRLAAAKNIQYF.

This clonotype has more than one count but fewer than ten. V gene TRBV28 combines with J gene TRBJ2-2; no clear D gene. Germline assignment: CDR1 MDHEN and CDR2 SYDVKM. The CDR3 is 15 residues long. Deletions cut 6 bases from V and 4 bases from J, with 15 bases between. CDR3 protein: CASSPLPPATGELFF. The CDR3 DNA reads TGTGCCAGCAGCCCCCTCCCCCCCGCCACCGGGGAGCTGTTTTTT. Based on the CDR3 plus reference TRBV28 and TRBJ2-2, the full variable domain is DVKVTQSSRYLVKRTGEKVFLECVQDMDHENMFWYRQDPGLGLRLIYFSYDVKMKEKGDIPEGYSVSREKKERFSLILESASTNQTSMYLCASSPLPPATGELFFGEGSRLTVL.

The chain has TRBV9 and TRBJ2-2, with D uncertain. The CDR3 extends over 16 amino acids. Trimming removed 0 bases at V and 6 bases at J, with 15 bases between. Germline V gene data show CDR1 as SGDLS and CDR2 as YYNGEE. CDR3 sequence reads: CASSVGASQVAGELFF. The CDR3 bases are TGTGCCAGCAGCGTAGGGGCTTCTCAGGTGGCCGGGGAGCTGTTTTTT.

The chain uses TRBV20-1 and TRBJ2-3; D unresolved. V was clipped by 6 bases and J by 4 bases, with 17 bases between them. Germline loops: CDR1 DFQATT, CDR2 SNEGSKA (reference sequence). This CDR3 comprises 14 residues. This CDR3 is CSANRRPRPDTQYF. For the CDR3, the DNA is TGCAGTGCGAACAGACGGCCGCGGCCAGATACGCAGTATTTT.

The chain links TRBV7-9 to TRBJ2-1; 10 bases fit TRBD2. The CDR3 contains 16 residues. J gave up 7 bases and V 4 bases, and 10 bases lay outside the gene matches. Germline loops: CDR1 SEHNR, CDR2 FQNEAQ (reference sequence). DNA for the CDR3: TGTGCCAGCAGCTCTAGTCGAGCGGGAGGGCTTAATGAGCAGTTCTTC. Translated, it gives CASSSSRAGGLNEQFF.

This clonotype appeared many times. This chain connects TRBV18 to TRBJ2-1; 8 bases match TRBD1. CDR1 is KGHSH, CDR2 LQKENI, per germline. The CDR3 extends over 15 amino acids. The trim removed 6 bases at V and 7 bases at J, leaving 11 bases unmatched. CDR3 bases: TGTGCCAGCTCCCGCGCATGGGACAGGCGTAATGAGCAGTTCTTC. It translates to CASSRAWDRRNEQFF.

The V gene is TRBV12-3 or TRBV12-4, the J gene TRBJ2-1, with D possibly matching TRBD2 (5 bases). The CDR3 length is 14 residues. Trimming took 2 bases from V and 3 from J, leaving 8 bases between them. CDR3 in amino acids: CASSLLAIYNEQFF. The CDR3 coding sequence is TGTGCCAGCAGTTTACTAGCTATCTACAATGAGCAGTTCTTC.

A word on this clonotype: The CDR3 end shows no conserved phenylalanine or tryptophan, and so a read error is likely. CDR3 nucleotide sequence: TGTGCCAGCAGTTTAGCCGATCAGCGACAGGGAAAGAGGGGCTACACCGTC. This sequence encodes CASSLADQRQGKRGYTV. This sequence joins TRBV12-3 or TRBV12-4 and TRBJ1-2; 7 bases are a match to TRBD1. The CDR3 spans 17 residues. The ends lost 0 bases at V and 8 bases at J; junction bases unmatched: 15.

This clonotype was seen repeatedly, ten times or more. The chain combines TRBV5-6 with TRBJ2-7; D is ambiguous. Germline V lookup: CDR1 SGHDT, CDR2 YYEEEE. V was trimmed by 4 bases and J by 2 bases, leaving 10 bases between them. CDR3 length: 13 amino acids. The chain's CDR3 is CASSLYGPYEQYF. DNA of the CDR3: TGTGCCAGCAGCCTCTACGGCCCCTACGAGCAGTACTTC.

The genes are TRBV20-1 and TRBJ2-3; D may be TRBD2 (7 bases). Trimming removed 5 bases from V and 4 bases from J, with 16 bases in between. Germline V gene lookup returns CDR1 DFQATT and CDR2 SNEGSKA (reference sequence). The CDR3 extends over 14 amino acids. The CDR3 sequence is CSAGARGGADTQYF. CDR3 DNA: TGCAGTGCTGGGGCCCGCGGGGGCGCAGATACGCAGTATTTT.

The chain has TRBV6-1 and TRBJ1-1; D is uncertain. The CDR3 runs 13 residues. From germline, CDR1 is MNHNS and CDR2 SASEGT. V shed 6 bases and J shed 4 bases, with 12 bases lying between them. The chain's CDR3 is CASRRDIATEAFF. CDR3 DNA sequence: TGTGCCAGCAGGAGAGACATAGCCACTGAAGCTTTCTTT.

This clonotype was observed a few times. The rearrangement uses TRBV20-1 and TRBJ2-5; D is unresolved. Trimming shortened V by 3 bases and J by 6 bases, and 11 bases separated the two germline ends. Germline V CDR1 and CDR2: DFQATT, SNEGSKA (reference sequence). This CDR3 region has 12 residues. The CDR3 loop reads CSARWGIQTQYF. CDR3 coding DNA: TGCAGTGCTAGGTGGGGAATTCAGACCCAGTACTTC.

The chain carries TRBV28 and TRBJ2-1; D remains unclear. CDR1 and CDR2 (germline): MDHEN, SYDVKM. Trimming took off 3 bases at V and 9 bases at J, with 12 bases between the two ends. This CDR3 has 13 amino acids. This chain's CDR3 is CASSLGLNGEQFF. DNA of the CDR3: TGTGCCAGCAGTTTGGGCCTTAACGGTGAGCAGTTCTTC. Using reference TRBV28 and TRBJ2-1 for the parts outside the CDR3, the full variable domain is DVKVTQSSRYLVKRTGEKVFLECVQDMDHENMFWYRQDPGLGLRLIYFSYDVKMKEKGDIPEGYSVSREKKERFSLILESASTNQTSMYLCASSLGLNGEQFFGPGTRLTVL.

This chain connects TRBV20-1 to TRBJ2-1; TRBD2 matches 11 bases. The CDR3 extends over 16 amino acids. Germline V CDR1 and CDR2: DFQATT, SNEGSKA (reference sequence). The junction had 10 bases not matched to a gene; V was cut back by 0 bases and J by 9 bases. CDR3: CSARDLSGRAASEQFF. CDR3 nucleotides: TGCAGTGCTAGAGACCTTAGCGGGAGGGCCGCTAGTGAGCAGTTCTTC.

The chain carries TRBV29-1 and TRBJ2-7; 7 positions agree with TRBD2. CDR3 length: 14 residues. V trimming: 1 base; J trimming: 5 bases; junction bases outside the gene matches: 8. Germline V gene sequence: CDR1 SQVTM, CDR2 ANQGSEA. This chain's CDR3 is CSVEGWAGVHEQYF. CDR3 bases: TGCAGCGTTGAAGGTTGGGCGGGGGTGCACGAGCAGTACTTC.

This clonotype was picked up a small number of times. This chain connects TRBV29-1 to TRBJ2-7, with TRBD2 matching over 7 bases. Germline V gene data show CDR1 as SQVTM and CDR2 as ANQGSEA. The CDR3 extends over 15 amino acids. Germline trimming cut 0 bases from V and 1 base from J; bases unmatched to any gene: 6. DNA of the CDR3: TGCAGCGTTGAAGATAGGGCTAGCGGTTCCTACGAGCAGTACTTC. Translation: CSVEDRASGSYEQYF.